Listed below are T cell receptor beta chains from one sample, sequenced in a study of cytotoxic CD8 clonotypes in ibrutinib-treated CLL. Only in-frame clones appear in the TCRdb table, and some are missing; sequencing was by immunoSEQ multiplex PCR. The sample has 100,000 to 150,000 clones; 80% to 90% are singletons. The specimen comprised PBMCs, sampled after 24 months of ibrutinib treatment. The receptors here all came from a human donor with chronic lymphocytic leukemia. CDR3s include the opening cysteine and the closing phenylalanine or tryptophan. Fields, in order: clone size, CDR3 length, D gene, J gene, V gene, CDR3 protein, CDR3 DNA. D genes are given only for firm matches. Some rows mark clone size as missing; the rest say once, few, many or name a class of expanded clone.

>NA|15|NA|TRBJ1-1|TRBV9
CASSVEGHRSTEAFF
TGTGCCAGCAGCGTAGAAGGACACCGGAGCACTGAAGCTTTCTTT
>once|15|TRBD2|TRBJ2-3|TRBV4-1
CASSLTRGVADTQYF
TGCGCCAGCAGCCTGACCCGGGGGGTGGCAGATACGCAGTATTTT
>NA|13|NA|TRBJ1-2|TRBV7-8
CASSLEGVAGYTF
TGTGCCAGCAGCTTAGAGGGGGTGGCTGGCTACACCTTC
>NA|17|TRBD2|TRBJ2-1|TRBV28
CASSSSGGGRSYNEQFF
TGTGCCAGCAGTTCCTCCGGCGGGGGGAGGTCCTACAATGAGCAGTTCTTC
>NA|15|TRBD2|TRBJ2-3|TRBV28
CASSWRLAEGRTQYF
TGTGCCAGCAGTTGGAGGCTAGCGGAGGGGCGCACGCAGTATTTT
>NA|16|NA|TRBJ2-7|TRBV6-4
CASSDIERAYAYEQYF
TGTGCCAGCAGTGACATCGAAAGGGCATATGCCTACGAGCAGTACTTC
>NA|16|TRBD2|TRBJ2-3|TRBV9
CASSVGYSGSGDTQYF
TGTGCCAGCAGCGTAGGTTACAGCGGGAGTGGGGATACGCAGTATTTT
>NA|12|NA|TRBJ2-5|TRBV5-8
CASSPPGETQYF
TGTGCCAGCAGCCCCCCGGGCGAGACCCAGTACTTC
>NA|14|TRBD1|TRBJ2-2|TRBV2
CASRGNRGFGELFF
TGTGCCAGCAGGGGAAACAGGGGTTTCGGGGAGCTGTTTTTT
>NA|18|TRBD1|TRBJ2-6|TRBV28
CASSSSGQGVSGANVLTF
TGTGCCAGCAGTTCCTCGGGACAGGGGGTCTCTGGGGCCAACGTCCTGACTTTC
>once|15|TRBD2|TRBJ2-1|TRBV7-7
CASSLGLAQTNEQFF
TGTGCCAGCAGCCTCGGACTAGCGCAGACCAATGAGCAGTTCTTC
>NA|16|NA|TRBJ1-1|TRBV4-3
CASSHGGGFPNTEAFF
TGCGCCAGCAGCCATGGAGGAGGGTTTCCGAACACTGAAGCTTTCTTT
>NA|15|TRBD1|TRBJ2-7|TRBV27
CASTLPADRVCEQYF
TGTGCCAGCACCTTACCAGCGGACAGGGTATGCGAGCAGTACTTC
>NA|15|TRBD2|TRBJ2-3|TRBV7-2
CASSLVSGATDTQYF
TGTGCCAGCAGCTTAGTTAGCGGGGCCACAGATACGCAGTATTTT
>NA|13|TRBD2|TRBJ2-4|TRBV27
CASSLGTSTTQYF
TGTGCCAGCAGTTTAGGGACTAGCACCACTCAGTACTTC
>NA|15|NA|TRBJ2-2|TRBV7-8
CASSPQGKYTGELFF
TGTGCCAGCAGTCCACAGGGTAAATACACCGGGGAGCTGTTTTTT
>NA|15|NA|TRBJ1-2|TRBV5-1
CASSLGSGAFGGYTF
TGCGCCAGCAGCTTGGGTTCCGGGGCATTTGGAGGCTACACCTTC
>NA|14|TRBD2|TRBJ2-7|TRBV5-1
CASTVAGASYEQYF
TGCGCCAGCACCGTAGCGGGAGCATCCTACGAGCAGTACTTC
>NA|16|TRBD1|TRBJ1-4|TRBV5-1
CARDRGLYPTNEKLFF
TGCGCCAGGGACAGGGGGTTATACCCAACTAATGAAAAACTGTTTTTT
>NA|15|TRBD2|TRBJ2-3|TRBV7-2
CASTLRAGGTDTQYF
TGTGCCAGCACCCTTCGGGCGGGAGGCACAGATACGCAGTATTTT
>NA|14|NA|TRBJ2-1|TRBV19
CASSSGTSYYQQFF
TGTGCCAGTAGTTCCGGGACCTCCTACTATCAGCAGTTCTTC
>NA|13|NA|TRBJ2-7|TRBV28
CASSPDGGGEQYF
TGTGCCAGCAGCCCGGACGGGGGCGGCGAGCAGTACTTC
>once|15|NA|TRBJ2-7|TRBV9
CASSASDGGSGEQYF
TGTGCCAGCAGCGCCAGCGATGGGGGTAGTGGCGAGCAGTACTTC
>NA|13|NA|TRBJ2-1|TRBV7-2
CASSPAPNNEQFF
TGTGCCAGCAGCCCAGCCCCAAACAATGAGCAGTTCTTC
>NA|14|NA|TRBJ1-2|TRBV18
CASSPLQTNYGYTF
TGTGCCAGCTCACCACTTCAGACAAACTATGGCTACACCTTC
>NA|13|NA|TRBJ2-7|TRBV27
CASSFTPAYEQYF
TGTGCCAGCAGTTTTACCCCAGCCTACGAGCAGTACTTC
>NA|15|TRBD1|TRBJ1-2|TRBV27
CASSFLSGQGHGYTF
TGTGCCAGCAGTTTCCTCTCGGGACAGGGTCATGGCTACACCTTC
>NA|13|NA|TRBJ2-1|TRBV29-1
CSAGGGLYNEQFF
TGCAGCGCCGGTGGGGGCCTCTACAATGAGCAGTTCTTC
>NA|16|NA|TRBJ2-5|TRBV11-3
CASSQGEAGGPETQYF
TGTGCCAGCAGCCAGGGGGAGGCGGGAGGCCCAGAGACCCAGTACTTC
>NA|12|NA|TRBJ2-1|TRBV4-3
CASSQVRSEQFF
TGCGCCAGCAGCCAAGTAAGAAGTGAGCAGTTCTTC
>NA|14|TRBD2|TRBJ2-7|TRBV7-3
CASSRTSGAYEQYF
TGTGCCAGCAGCCGGACTAGCGGGGCCTACGAGCAGTACTTC
>NA|21|NA|TRBJ2-7|TRBV21-1
CASSKGAEGRYPFGEVYEQYF
TGTGCCAGCAGCAAAGGTGCAGAAGGCCGATACCCATTCGGTGAGGTCTACGAGCAGTACTTC
>NA|14|TRBD1|TRBJ1-1|TRBV28
CATTGTGANTEAFF
TGTGCCACGACCGGGACAGGGGCGAACACTGAAGCTTTCTTT
>NA|19|TRBD1|TRBJ2-2|TRBV4-1
CASSQDRTGARKNTGELFF
TGCGCCAGCAGCCAAGATAGGACAGGGGCCCGAAAGAACACCGGGGAGCTGTTTTTT
>NA|15|TRBD1|TRBJ2-5|TRBV5-1
CASSLRGQGPETQYF
TGCGCCAGCAGCTTGCGTGGACAGGGTCCCGAGACCCAGTACTTC
>NA|17|NA|TRBJ2-5|TRBV9
CASSAADSGHRGGTQYF
TGTGCCAGCAGCGCCGCGGATTCGGGACACCGAGGGGGGACCCAGTACTTC
>NA|13|NA|TRBJ1-2|TRBV13
CASSQQANYGYTF
TGTGCCAGCAGCCAGCAAGCTAACTATGGCTACACCTTC
>once|15|TRBD2|TRBJ2-7|TRBV7-2
CASSSMGGWSYEQYF
TGTGCCAGCAGCTCTATGGGGGGGTGGTCTTACGAGCAGTACTTC
>NA|15|NA|TRBJ2-3|TRBV4-3
CASSQDEGRSDTQYF
TGCGCCAGCAGCCAAGATGAGGGGAGGTCAGATACGCAGTATTTT
>NA|13|NA|TRBJ2-4|TRBV25-1
CASSDRVKNIQYF
TGTGCCAGCAGTGACAGGGTCAAAAACATTCAGTACTTC
>few|14|NA|TRBJ1-2|TRBV9
CASSVVEGLDGYTF
TGTGCCAGCAGCGTAGTAGAAGGGTTGGATGGCTACACCTTC
>NA|16|NA|TRBJ2-3|TRBV6-6
CASSYSPAGHTDTQYF
TGTGCCAGCAGTTACTCTCCAGCGGGACACACAGATACGCAGTATTTT
>NA|15|NA|TRBJ2-2|TRBV28
CVSRGGAKNTGELFF
TGTGTCAGCCGTGGAGGGGCGAAGAACACCGGGGAGCTGTTTTTT
>NA|16|NA|TRBJ1-4|TRBV28
CASTTSGGAAFEKLFF
TGTGCCAGCACCACTTCCGGTGGGGCAGCTTTTGAAAAACTGTTTTTT
>NA|12|NA|TRBJ1-6|TRBV18
CASSPRDSPLHF
TGTGCCAGCTCACCGAGGGATTCACCCCTCCACTTT
>few|11|NA|TRBJ2-3|TRBV12-5
CASGLGDTQYF
TGTGCTAGTGGTTTGGGAGATACGCAGTATTTT
>NA|15|NA|TRBJ1-5|TRBV28
CASSLSGYSNQPQHF
TGTGCCAGCAGTTTATCCGGGTATAGCAATCAGCCCCAGCATTTT
>few|14|NA|TRBJ1-5|TRBV19
CASRADPTSQPQHF
TGTGCCAGTAGGGCTGACCCAACCAGCCAGCCCCAGCATTTT
>NA|14|NA|TRBJ1-1|TRBV9
CASSLSPLGTEAFF
TGTGCCAGCAGCCTCTCCCCCTTGGGGACAGAAGCTTTCTTT
>NA|16|NA|TRBJ2-1|TRBV7-8
CASSLLGQSSYNEQFF
TGTGCCAGCAGCTTACTCGGACAGAGCTCCTACAATGAGCAGTTCTTC
>NA|11|NA|TRBJ2-3|TRBV5-8
CASSLADTQYF
TGTGCCAGCAGTCTAGCAGATACGCAGTATTTT